This T cell receptor (beta chain) was recovered during a study of human T cells and chemical hapten exposure. Study at large: Per-sample variation in TCR yield stemmed mainly from small pooled library volume differences.

TCRdb reanalysed the RACE reads using MiXCR and keeps one entry per CDR3 protein. This table holds about 77,000 distinct CDR3 sequences, about 9.2% found once. The sample's time point: healthy volunteer bleed at 6 weeks. Unseparated into fractions, whole blood served as the source from which total RNA was extracted. This TCR came from a female donor in good health. Some clones in this sample may be carry-over from other donors' samples. The sequenced sample was whole blood.

In DNA form, the CDR3 reads TGTGCCAGCAGCTCCCTGGGTAAGCACGACAATGAGCAGTTCTTC. Its protein is CASSSLGKHDNEQFF. The V and J genes are TRBV5-4 and TRBJ2-1; no definite D call. From germline, CDR1 is SGHNT and CDR2 YYREEE (reference sequence). The germline V and J ends were trimmed by 3 bases and 5 bases, with 15 bases remaining between them. CDR3 size: 15 residues.